This T cell receptor (beta chain) was recovered during a study of blood T cells in healthy people across ages. Study-wide results and limits: A greater number of naive CD4+ cells and higher diversity distinguished long-lived donors from aged donors.

Total RNA amounts of at least 6 micrograms were extracted per sample. The CDR3 spans 12 residues. Trimming took 10 bases from V and 13 from J; bases not matched to a gene: 13. Germline V CDR1 and CDR2: ENHRY, SYGVKD. For the second PCR, which ran for roughly 6 to 11 cycles, a sample-barcoded 5' primer and a J-beta primer mix were used. In TCRdb, the 5' RACE reads were re-called with MiXCR into one record per CDR3 protein. The table has about 1 million distinct CDR3 sequences, 35% to 50% seen once. Details on this clonotype: The antigen is undetermined. It may be a read error: a sequence one base away is much more abundant.

The rearrangement links TRBV10-3 to TRBJ2-1, with 7 bases fitting TRBD1. This sequence was found in a woman aged 55-75 years in good health. The sequenced material came from blood. The CDR3 DNA reads TGTGCCACCGGGACAGTACAAGAGACCCAGTTCTTC. Its protein product is CATGTVQETQFF.